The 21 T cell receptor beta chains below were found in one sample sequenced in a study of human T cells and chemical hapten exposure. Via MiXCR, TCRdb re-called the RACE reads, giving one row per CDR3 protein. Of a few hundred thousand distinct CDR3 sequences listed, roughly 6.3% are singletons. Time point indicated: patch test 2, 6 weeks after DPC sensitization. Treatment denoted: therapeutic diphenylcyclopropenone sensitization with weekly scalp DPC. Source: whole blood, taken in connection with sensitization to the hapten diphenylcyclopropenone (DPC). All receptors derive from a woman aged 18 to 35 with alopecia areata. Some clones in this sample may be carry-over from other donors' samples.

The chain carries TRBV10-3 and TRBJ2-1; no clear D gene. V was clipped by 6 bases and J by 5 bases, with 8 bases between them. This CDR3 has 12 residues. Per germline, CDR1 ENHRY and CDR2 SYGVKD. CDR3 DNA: TGTGCCATCAGCAGCCGGGACAATGAGCAGTTCTTC. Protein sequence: CAISSRDNEQFF.

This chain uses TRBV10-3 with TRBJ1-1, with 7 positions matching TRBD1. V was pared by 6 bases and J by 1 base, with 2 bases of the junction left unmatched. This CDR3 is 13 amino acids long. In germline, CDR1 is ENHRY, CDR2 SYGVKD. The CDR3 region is CAIRRTGNTEAFF. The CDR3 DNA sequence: TGTGCCATCAGACGGACAGGGAACACTGAAGCTTTCTTT.

The CDR3 protein is CASHKPGLPYNEQFF. The CDR3 DNA follows: TGTGCCAGCCACAAGCCGGGACTACCGTACAATGAGCAGTTCTTC. The genes are TRBV6-2 or TRBV6-3 and TRBJ2-1, with TRBD2 matching 7 bases. The CDR3 runs 15 residues. J was trimmed by 4 bases and V by 8 bases; bases with no gene match: 11. Germline V lookup: CDR1 MNHEY, CDR2 SVGEGT.

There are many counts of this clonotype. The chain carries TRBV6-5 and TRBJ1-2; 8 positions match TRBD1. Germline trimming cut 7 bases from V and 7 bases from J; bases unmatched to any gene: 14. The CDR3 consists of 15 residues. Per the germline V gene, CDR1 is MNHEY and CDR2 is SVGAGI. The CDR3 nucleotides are TGTGCCAGCACCCCTAGACTGACAGGGACAGGTGGCTACACCTTC. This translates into CASTPRLTGTGGYTF.

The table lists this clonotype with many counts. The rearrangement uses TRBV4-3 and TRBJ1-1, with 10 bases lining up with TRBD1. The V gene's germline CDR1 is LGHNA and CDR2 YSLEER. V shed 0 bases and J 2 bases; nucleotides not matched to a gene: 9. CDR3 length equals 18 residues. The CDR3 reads CASSQDLRQGARNTEAFF. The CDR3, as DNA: TGCGCCAGCAGCCAAGATCTGAGACAGGGGGCCCGTAACACTGAAGCTTTCTTT.

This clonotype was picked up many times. CDR3 coding DNA: TGTGCCAGCAGCGGCCCCCTGGGACCGAACACTGAAGCTTTCTTT. Encoded protein: CASSGPLGPNTEAFF. The chain links TRBV5-6 to TRBJ1-1, with TRBD1 as a possible D gene (5 bases). The V end was cut by 4 bases, the J end by 1 base, with 14 bases between. The CDR3 has 15 amino acids. The germline CDR1 and CDR2 sequences are SGHDT and YYEEEE.

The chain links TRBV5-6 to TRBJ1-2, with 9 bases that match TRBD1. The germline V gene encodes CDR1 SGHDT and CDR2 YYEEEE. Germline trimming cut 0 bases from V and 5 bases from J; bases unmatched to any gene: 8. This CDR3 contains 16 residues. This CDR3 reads CASSLGWTGALYGYTF. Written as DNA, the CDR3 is TGTGCCAGCAGCTTGGGTTGGACAGGGGCCCTTTATGGCTACACCTTC. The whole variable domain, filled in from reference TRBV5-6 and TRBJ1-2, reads DAGVTQSPTHLIKTRGQQVTLRCSPKSGHDTVSWYQQALGQGPQFIFQYYEEEERQRGNFPDRFSGHQFPNYSSELNVNALLLGDSALYLCASSLGWTGALYGYTFGSGTRLTVV.

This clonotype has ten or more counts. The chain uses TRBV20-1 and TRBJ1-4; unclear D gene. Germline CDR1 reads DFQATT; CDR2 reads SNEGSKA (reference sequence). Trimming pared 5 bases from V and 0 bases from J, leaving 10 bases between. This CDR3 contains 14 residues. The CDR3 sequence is CSARQVATNEKLFF. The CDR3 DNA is TGCAGTGCTCGTCAGGTCGCAACTAATGAAAAACTGTTTTTT.

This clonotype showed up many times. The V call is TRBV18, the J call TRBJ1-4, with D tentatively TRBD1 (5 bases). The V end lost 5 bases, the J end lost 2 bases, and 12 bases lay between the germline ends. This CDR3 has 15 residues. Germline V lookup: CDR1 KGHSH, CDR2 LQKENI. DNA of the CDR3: TGTGCCAGCTCATCCGCCCGGGACACTAATGAAAAACTGTTTTTT. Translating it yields CASSSARDTNEKLFF.

CDR3 amino acids: CASSPRTGKGTEAFF. In DNA form, the CDR3 reads TGTGCCAGCTCACCAAGGACAGGGAAGGGCACTGAAGCTTTCTTT. The gene calls are TRBV18 and TRBJ1-1; 8 bases agree with TRBD1. After removal of 2 bases from V and 4 bases from J, the junction contained 6 bases not matched to a gene. The CDR3 covers 15 residues. The germline CDR1 and CDR2 sequences are KGHSH and LQKENI.

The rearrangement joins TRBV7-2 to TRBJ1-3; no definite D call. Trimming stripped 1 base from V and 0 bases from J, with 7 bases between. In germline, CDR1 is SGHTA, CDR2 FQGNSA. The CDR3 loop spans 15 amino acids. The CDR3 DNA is TGTGCCAGCAGCTTAGATACGGCCTCTGGAAACACCATATATTTT. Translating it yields CASSLDTASGNTIYF.

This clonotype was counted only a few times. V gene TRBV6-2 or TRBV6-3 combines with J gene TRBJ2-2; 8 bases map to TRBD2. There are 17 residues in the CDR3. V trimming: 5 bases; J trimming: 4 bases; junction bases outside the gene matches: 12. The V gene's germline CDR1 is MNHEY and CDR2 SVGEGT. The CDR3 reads CASSHPAAGGTTGELFF. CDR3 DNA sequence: TGTGCCAGCAGTCACCCCGCCGCGGGGGGAACCACCGGGGAGCTGTTTTTT.

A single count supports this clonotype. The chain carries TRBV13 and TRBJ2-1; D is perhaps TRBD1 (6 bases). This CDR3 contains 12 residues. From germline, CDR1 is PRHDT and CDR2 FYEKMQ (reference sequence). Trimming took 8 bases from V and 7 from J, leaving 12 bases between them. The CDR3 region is CASRRDTNEQFF. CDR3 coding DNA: TGTGCCAGCCGCCGGGACACAAATGAGCAGTTCTTC.

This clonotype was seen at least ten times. CDR3 protein: CATSDTGLASTDTQYF. The DNA for the CDR3 is TGTGCCACCAGTGATACGGGACTGGCTAGCACAGATACGCAGTATTTT. This rearrangement joins TRBV24-1 to TRBJ2-3; perhaps TRBD2 as D (6 bases). Germline-derived CDR1 and CDR2 are KGHDR and SFDVKD. Trimming removed 3 bases from V and 0 bases from J, with 12 bases in between. The length of the CDR3 is 16 residues.

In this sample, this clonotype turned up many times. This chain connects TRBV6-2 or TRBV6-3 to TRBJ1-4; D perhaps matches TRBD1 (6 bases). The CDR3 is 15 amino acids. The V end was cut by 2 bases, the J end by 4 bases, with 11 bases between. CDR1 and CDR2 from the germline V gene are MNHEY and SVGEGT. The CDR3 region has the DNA TGTGCCAGCAGTTACGTCGCAGGGGATAATGAAAAACTGTTTTTT. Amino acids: CASSYVAGDNEKLFF.

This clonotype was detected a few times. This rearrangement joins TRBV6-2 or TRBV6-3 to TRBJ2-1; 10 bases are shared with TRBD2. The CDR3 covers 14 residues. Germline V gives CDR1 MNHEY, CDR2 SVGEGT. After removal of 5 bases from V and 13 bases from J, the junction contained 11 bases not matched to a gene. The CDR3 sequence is CASSATHRLAGQFF. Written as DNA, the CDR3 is TGTGCCAGCAGTGCTACCCACCGACTAGCGGGTCAGTTCTTC.

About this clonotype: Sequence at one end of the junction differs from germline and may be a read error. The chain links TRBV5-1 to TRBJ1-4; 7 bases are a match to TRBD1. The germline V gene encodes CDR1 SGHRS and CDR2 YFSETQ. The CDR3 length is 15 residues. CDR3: CASSATGVTNEELFF. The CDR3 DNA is TGCGCCAGCAGCGCAACAGGGGTAACTAATGAAGAACTGTTTTTT.

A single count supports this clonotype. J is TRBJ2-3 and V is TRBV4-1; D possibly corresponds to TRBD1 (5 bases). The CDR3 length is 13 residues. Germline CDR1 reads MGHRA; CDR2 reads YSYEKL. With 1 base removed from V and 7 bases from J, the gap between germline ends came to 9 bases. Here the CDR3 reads CASSQGQRNTQYF. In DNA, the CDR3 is TGCGCCAGCAGCCAAGGACAGAGAAATACGCAGTATTTT.

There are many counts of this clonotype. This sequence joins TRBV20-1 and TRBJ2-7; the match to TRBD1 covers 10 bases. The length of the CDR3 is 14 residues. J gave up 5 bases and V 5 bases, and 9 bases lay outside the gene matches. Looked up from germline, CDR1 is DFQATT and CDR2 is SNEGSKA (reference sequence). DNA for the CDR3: TGCAGTGCTCCCGTGGGACAGGGGTCCCACGAGCAGTACTTC. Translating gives CSAPVGQGSHEQYF.

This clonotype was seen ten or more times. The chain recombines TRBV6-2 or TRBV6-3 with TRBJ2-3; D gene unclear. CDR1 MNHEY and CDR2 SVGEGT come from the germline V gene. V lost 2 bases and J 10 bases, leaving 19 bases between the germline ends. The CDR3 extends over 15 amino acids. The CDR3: CASSYSTDSPSAQYF. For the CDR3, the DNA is TGTGCCAGCAGTTACAGTACCGATTCTCCCTCGGCGCAGTATTTT.

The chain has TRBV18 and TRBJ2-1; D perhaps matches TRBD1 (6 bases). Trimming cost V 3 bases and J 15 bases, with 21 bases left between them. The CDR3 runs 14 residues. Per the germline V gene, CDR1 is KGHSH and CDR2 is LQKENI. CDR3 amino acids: CASSPSQGRLRWFF. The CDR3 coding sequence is TGTGCCAGCTCACCGAGCCAGGGGAGACTGCGATGGTTCTTC.